A single sample gave rise to the 25 T cell receptor beta chains below, sequenced in a study of cytotoxic CD8 clonotypes in ibrutinib-treated CLL. The assay was immunoSEQ multiplex PCR, and TCRdb's table has in-frame clones only and misses some. This repertoire shows 90,000 to 150,000 clones, about 50% found once; its top ten account for about 39%. Material: PBMCs, obtained after 24 months of ibrutinib treatment. These receptors all stem from a human donor with chronic lymphocytic leukemia.

The chain is built from TRBV13 and TRBJ2-2; weak D call: TRBD1 (5 bases). Trimming shortened V by 1 base and J by 3 bases, and 15 bases separated the two germline ends. The CDR3 extends over 17 amino acids. The V gene's germline CDR1 is PRHDT and CDR2 FYEKMQ (reference sequence). The CDR3: CASSLDYKGFDTGELFF. The CDR3 DNA follows: TGTGCCAGCAGCTTAGATTATAAGGGGTTTGACACCGGGGAGCTGTTTTTT.

The chain employs TRBV19 and TRBJ2-5; D unresolved. V lost 2 bases to trimming and J lost 1 base, with 8 bases between them. The germline gives CDR1 LNHDA, CDR2 SQIVND (reference sequence). There are 14 residues in the CDR3. The CDR3 region has the DNA TGTGCCAGTAGTATAACAAAATCCCAAGAGACCCAGTACTTC. Protein sequence: CASSITKSQETQYF.

The rearrangement links TRBV19 to TRBJ2-4; D gene unclear. The germline V gene has CDR1 LNHDA and CDR2 SQIVND (reference sequence). The CDR3 loop spans 16 amino acids. V was clipped by 2 bases and J by 0 bases, with 11 bases between them. CDR3 loop: CASSINAWIAKNIQYF. DNA for the CDR3: TGTGCCAGTAGTATAAATGCCTGGATAGCCAAAAACATTCAGTACTTC.

The chain uses TRBV7-2 and TRBJ2-7; D gene unclear. CDR1 is SGHTA, CDR2 FQGNSA, per germline. CDR3 length: 12 residues. Trimming took 4 bases from V and 0 from J, leaving 4 bases between them. The CDR3 DNA reads TGTGCCAGCAGCTCAGTCTCCTACGAGCAGTACTTC. Translation: CASSSVSYEQYF.

This sequence joins TRBV5-6 and TRBJ1-1; D uncertain. Germline V gene data show CDR1 as SGHDT and CDR2 as YYEEEE. This CDR3 region has 13 residues. The V and J ends lost 3 bases and 5 bases respectively, with 11 bases between them. The CDR3 coding sequence is TGTGCCAGCAGCTCGACCCGAGGGACTGAAGCTTTCTTT. It yields the protein CASSSTRGTEAFF.

There are a few counts of this clone. The chain uses TRBV27 and TRBJ2-7, with D possibly TRBD2 on 5 matching bases. Trimming removed 6 bases at V and 0 bases at J, with 9 bases between. Germline V gives CDR1 MNHEY, CDR2 SMNVEV (reference sequence). This CDR3 has 13 residues. The CDR3 is CASRTGSSYEQYF. CDR3 sequence (DNA): TGTGCCAGCAGAACGGGGAGCTCCTACGAGCAGTACTTC.

This sequence joins TRBV30 and TRBJ1-1, with D tentatively TRBD1 (5 bases). CDR1 is GTSNPN, CDR2 SVGIG, per germline (reference sequence). This CDR3 has 15 amino acids. V lost 0 bases and J lost 5, with 16 bases in between. CDR3 region: CAWSVLTRVGTEAFF. CDR3 nucleotides: TGTGCCTGGAGTGTACTTACCAGGGTGGGTACTGAAGCTTTCTTT.

The V call is TRBV5-1, the J call TRBJ1-2; D call uncertain. Between the trimmed V and J ends, which lost 6 bases and 2 bases, there was a span of 8 bases. The V gene's germline CDR1 is SGHRS and CDR2 YFSETQ. This CDR3 spans 12 amino acids. The CDR3 region is CASTDGNYGYTF. The CDR3 DNA reads TGCGCCAGCACAGACGGGAACTATGGCTACACCTTC. Filled out from reference TRBV5-1 and TRBJ1-2, the complete variable domain reads KAGVTQTPRYLIKTRGQQVTLSCSPISGHRSVSWYQQTPGQGLQFLFEYFSETQRNKGNFPGRFSGRQFSNSRSEMNVSTLELGDSALYLCASTDGNYGYTFGSGTRLTVV.

The chain couples TRBV18 to TRBJ2-3; no definite D call. This CDR3 has 12 amino acids. Germline V gene data show CDR1 as KGHSH and CDR2 as LQKENI. Between the trimmed V and J ends, which lost 8 bases and 3 bases, there was a span of 9 bases. The DNA for the CDR3 is TGTGCCAGCCAACTCTCAACAGATACGCAGTATTTT. The encoded protein is CASQLSTDTQYF.

The rearrangement links TRBV7-9 to TRBJ2-3; 8 bases map to TRBD2. The CDR3 is 14 amino acids. Germline CDR1 reads SEHNR; CDR2 reads FQNEAQ (reference sequence). V shed 5 bases, J shed 5 bases, and the junction held 6 bases outside the gene matches. The CDR3 is CASSPRGAGDTQYF. The CDR3 nucleotides are TGTGCCAGCAGCCCGCGGGGGGCGGGAGATACGCAGTATTTT.

The chain employs TRBV7-2 and TRBJ2-5, with D hard to call. Germline assignment: CDR1 SGHTA and CDR2 FQGNSA. Trimming removed 2 bases at V and 5 bases at J, with 9 bases between. The CDR3 length is 13 residues. The CDR3 spells CASSLNLGETQYF. CDR3 in DNA: TGTGCCAGCAGCTTAAATCTTGGGGAGACCCAGTACTTC.

The V gene is TRBV7-9, the J gene TRBJ1-5, with D possibly TRBD1 on 6 matching bases. The V end was cut by 3 bases, the J end by 5 bases, with 8 bases between. The CDR3 has 13 residues. Germline V gene data show CDR1 as SEHNR and CDR2 as FQNEAQ (reference sequence). The CDR3: CASSLPGDQPQHF. CDR3 coding DNA: TGTGCCAGCAGCTTGCCAGGGGATCAGCCCCAGCATTTT.

The chain links TRBV19 to TRBJ1-4; D unresolved. The CDR3 length is 15 residues. Germline loops: CDR1 LNHDA, CDR2 SQIVND (reference sequence). V gave up 5 bases and J gave up 3 bases, with 13 bases separating them. Written as DNA, the CDR3 is TGTGCCAGTAGTTCGGGAGCGAGGTCTAATGAAAAACTGTTTTTT. Its protein product is CASSSGARSNEKLFF.

The gene calls are TRBV6-4 and TRBJ2-1; D assignment may be TRBD1 or TRBD2 (5 bases each). Germline values: CDR1 MRHNA, CDR2 SNTAGT. This CDR3 spans 14 amino acids. V gave up 7 bases and J gave up 0 bases, with 10 bases separating them. Written as DNA, the CDR3 is TGTGCCAGCAAAGAGGGGAGCTCCTACAATGAGCAGTTCTTC. Its translation: CASKEGSSYNEQFF.

The rearrangement uses TRBV10-1 and TRBJ2-2; a weak D match, TRBD1 (6 bases). The CDR3 has 13 amino acids. With 7 bases removed from V and 1 base from J, the gap between germline ends came to 7 bases. The germline V gene has CDR1 WNHNN and CDR2 SYGVQD (reference sequence). The CDR3 DNA reads as TGCGCCAGCAAGACAGGGAACACCGGGGAGCTGTTTTTT. Amino acids: CASKTGNTGELFF.

In DNA form, the CDR3 reads TGTGCCAGCAGCTTGGGACAGGGCGGCATCAATGAGCAGTTCTTC. Protein: CASSLGQGGINEQFF. The rearrangement uses TRBV7-2 and TRBJ2-1; 9 nucleotides align to TRBD1. The CDR3 loop spans 15 amino acids. Germline V gives CDR1 SGHTA, CDR2 FQGNSA. With V trimmed by 3 bases and J by 6 bases, 6 bases remained unmatched.

This clone showed up just a few times. The rearrangement joins TRBV5-1 to TRBJ2-7, with TRBD2 identical over 8 bases. This CDR3 comprises 14 residues. The V and J ends lost 3 bases and 3 bases, in that order; junction bases with no gene match: 5. From germline, CDR1 is SGHRS and CDR2 YFSETQ. The CDR3 coding sequence is TGCGCCAGCAGCTCAGCGGGGGCTGGCTACGAGCAGTACTTC. This encodes CASSSAGAGYEQYF.

The chain combines TRBV14 with TRBJ1-1, with unresolved D. The CDR3 is made up of 13 amino acids. Trimming left V 1 base short and J 11 bases short, with 14 bases between. Germline CDR1 SGHDN, CDR2 FVKESK. Here the CDR3 DNA reads TGTGCCAGCAGCCAAGGGTCATTCAAGTATGCTTTCTTT. It translates to CASSQGSFKYAFF.

DNA of the CDR3: TGTGCCAGCAGTGAGTCCAGGTATCCCCTCCACTTT. It is translated as CASSESRYPLHF. V is TRBV6-1 and J is TRBJ1-6, with no clear D. CDR3 length equals 12 residues. The V end was cut by 3 bases, the J end by 13 bases, with 10 bases between. Germline assignment: CDR1 MNHNS and CDR2 SASEGT.

This chain connects TRBV6-5 to TRBJ1-2; 7 bases are shared with TRBD1. Germline CDR1 MNHEY, CDR2 SVGAGI. V shed 8 bases, J shed 1 base, and the junction held 7 bases outside the gene matches. This CDR3 contains 14 residues. The CDR3 coding sequence is TGTGCCAGCGGCCCGGGACAGCATAACTATGGCTACACCTTC. Amino acid sequence: CASGPGQHNYGYTF.

This chain joins TRBV5-1 and TRBJ2-7; 11 bases fit TRBD2. V was clipped by 3 bases and J by 0 bases; unmatched bases: 5. From germline, CDR1 is SGHRS and CDR2 YFSETQ. The CDR3 has 16 amino acids. CDR3 in amino acids: CASSWTGTSGSYEQYF. The CDR3, as DNA: TGCGCCAGCAGCTGGACGGGGACTAGCGGCTCCTACGAGCAGTACTTC.

This clone came up a few times. The rearrangement joins TRBV12-5 to TRBJ2-2; D is uncertain. This CDR3 is 12 amino acids long. CDR1 is LGHNT, CDR2 FRNRAP, per germline. Trimming removed 7 bases from V and 1 base from J, with 4 bases in between. CDR3 sequence (DNA): TGTGCTAGTGCCTGGAACACCGGGGAGCTGTTTTTT. Translated: CASAWNTGELFF.

This rearrangement joins TRBV30 to TRBJ2-1, with 8 bases that match TRBD2. This CDR3 has 15 amino acids. CDR1 GTSNPN and CDR2 SVGIG come from the germline V gene (reference sequence). The J segment lost 3 bases and the V segment lost 2 bases, leaving 6 bases of the junction unmatched. CDR3 bases: TGTGCCTGGAGTCTCTCCGGGACTAGCTACAATGAGCAGTTCTTC. Translated: CAWSLSGTSYNEQFF.

The gene calls are TRBV27 and TRBJ1-2; D might be TRBD1 (5 bases). CDR3 length: 16 residues. Germline V CDR1 and CDR2: MNHEY, SMNVEV (reference sequence). V was clipped by 5 bases and J by 8 bases, with 24 bases between them. The CDR3 region has the DNA TGTGCCAGCAGTCCCGACAGATTAGGGGAAAGTCGGGGCTACACCTTC. Amino acids: CASSPDRLGESRGYTF.

This chain connects TRBV29-1 to TRBJ1-2; 8 bases are a match to TRBD1. The V and J ends lost 7 bases and 6 bases, in that order; junction bases with no gene match: 10. The CDR3 has 13 amino acids. The germline V gene encodes CDR1 SQVTM and CDR2 ANQGSEA. The CDR3 DNA is TGCAGCGCAGACAGGGGTTGGAGTGATGGCTACACCTTC. Translating gives CSADRGWSDGYTF.